This T cell receptor (beta chain) is drawn from a study of T cell responses to AZD1222 COVID-19 vaccine. TCRdb's table, derived via immunoSEQ multiplex PCR, lists solely in-frame clones and lacks some. There are roughly 150,000 clones in the sample; about 92% occur only once, and around 6.3% lies in the top ten. Trimming pared 6 bases from V and 3 bases from J, leaving 15 bases between. Germline CDR1 reads MNHEY; CDR2 reads SMNVEV (reference sequence). The CDR3 is 14 amino acids. On this clone: Its antigen is as yet unknown.

The study, taken as a whole, reports: Seropositive AZD1222 recipients at baseline numbered only six or seven. Clonal diversity may have been underestimated, and the donors were mostly white British, with more females than males. Two AZD1222 administrations were followed by greater Spike-specific TCR breadth and depth. Scientists sampled the repertoires only once the peak T cell response had passed.

This chain joins TRBV27 and TRBJ2-7; no clear D gene. Sequences were derived from peripheral blood, sampled 28 days after the second AZD1222 dose. The TCR comes from an adult who received the AZD1222 COVID-19 vaccine. The CDR3 nucleotides read TGTGCCAGCAGGCCAGTAGGACCGCACTACGAGCAGTACTTC. It encodes CASRPVGPHYEQYF.